This T cell receptor beta chain was sequenced in a study of shared clonotypes between healthy human individuals. On the study more broadly: Used for every donor were three CD4 naive, three CD4 memory, two CD8 naive and one CD8 memory plate. Overall study findings and caveats: Naive CD4 clonotypes overlapped across a handful of donors at roughly 5%. When compared with the clonotypes that were shared by all four sorted-subset donors, the non-shared clonotypes turned out to have lower generation probabilities.

Libraries were prepared by immunoSEQ multiplex PCR; TCRdb keeps only in-frame clonotypes and omits some of them. The table has approximately 340,000 clones, less than 85% seen once. All of the donors resided in Nashville, Tennessee, and each was a Caucasian adult. This clone has only one observation. Its target is unknown. Trimming removed 4 bases from V and 8 bases from J, with 14 bases in between. The CDR3 has 13 amino acids. Germline V gene data show CDR1 as SGHDN and CDR2 as FVKESK. The TCR sequence derives from a man between 25 and 39 years old in good health. This chain uses TRBV14 with TRBJ1-1; possibly TRBD1 for D (6 bases). The sample consisted of memory CD4+ T cells sorted from blood. Subset reported: CD45RA-negative fraction. The CDR3 loop is CASSRNSGTEAFF. The CDR3 DNA reads TGTGCCAGCAGCCGGAACTCCGGGACAGAAGCTTTCTTT.